A single sample gave rise to the 4 T cell receptor beta chains below, sequenced in a study of spatial heterogeneity in lung cancer. TCRdb re-derived calls from the 5' RACE reads in MiXCR, one entry per CDR3 protein. The sample contains under 11,000 distinct CDR3 sequences, about 3.7% of which appear only once. The time point was: sample taken at primary tumor resection. Unsorted tumor, nontumor lung tissue or cryopreserved PBMC supplied the whole RNA. The specimen was normal lung tissue next to the tumor, collected at surgery. These receptor sequences come from a male donor with early-stage non-small cell lung cancer.

This clonotype appeared a few times. The chain combines TRBV7-8 with TRBJ2-1, with D possibly TRBD1 on 6 matching bases. The V gene's germline CDR1 is SGHVS and CDR2 FQNEAQ. Trimming took off 3 bases at V and 10 bases at J, with 19 bases between the two ends. The CDR3 extends over 15 amino acids. The CDR3 spells CASSFPGHSRGEQFF. CDR3 bases: TGTGCCAGCAGCTTCCCGGGACACTCAAGGGGAGAGCAGTTCTTC.

In its sample, this clonotype was seen many times. J is TRBJ1-1 and V is TRBV6-2 or TRBV6-3; a weak D match, TRBD1 (5 bases). The ends were cut back, 7 bases at V and 11 bases at J, with 14 bases in the middle. The length of the CDR3 is 11 residues. From germline, CDR1 is MNHEY and CDR2 SVGEGT. CDR3 in amino acids: CASKRAGDAFF. Written as DNA, the CDR3 is TGTGCCAGCAAACGGGCGGGGGATGCTTTCTTT.

This clonotype is deemed medium-sized. The gene calls are TRBV27 and TRBJ2-3, with a weak D call TRBD1 (6 bases). Trimming stripped 3 bases from V and 6 bases from J, with 19 bases between. Germline loops: CDR1 MNHEY, CDR2 SMNVEV (reference sequence). This CDR3 comprises 16 residues. CDR3 sequence reads: CASSFLRGRVGDTQYF. The CDR3 DNA follows: TGTGCCAGCAGTTTCCTGAGGGGGAGAGTCGGGGATACGCAGTATTTT.

This clonotype was found many times. The gene calls are TRBV28 and TRBJ2-6, with 7 bases aligning to TRBD2. The germline CDR1 and CDR2 sequences are MDHEN and SYDVKM. V was pared by 8 bases and J by 0 bases, with 13 bases of the junction left unmatched. This CDR3 contains 18 residues. The CDR3 sequence: CASRQVPGGNSGANVLTF. The CDR3 DNA follows: TGTGCCAGCCGCCAGGTCCCGGGGGGAAACTCTGGGGCCAACGTCCTGACTTTC.